This T cell receptor (beta chain) is from a study of blood T cell repertoires in COVID-19. For the study at large: PBMCs, B-cell-depleted T cells, or T cells were the source of the cDNA or gDNA that made up the material.

The CDR3 spans 14 residues. Germline loops: CDR1 SNHLY, CDR2 FYNNEI. J lost 3 bases, V lost 6 bases, and 8 bases had no gene match. As processed by the authors: Amplification of reference gene primers provided the estimated nucleated cell counts. Sequencing used immunoSEQ multiplex PCR; TCRdb keeps in-frame clones, though not all of them. Clone size and V and J calls were adopted from that table, with D and trimming inferred from the DNA. The table has about 310,000 clones, about 85% seen once. Self-reported history from a screening survey and questionnaire set each donor's cohort. During the 2 weeks before they entered the study, exposed participants had met someone with a PCR-confirmed or clinician-diagnosed COVID-19 case.

The chain couples TRBV2 to TRBJ2-7; TRBD2 matches at 7 bases. Sequencing input: PBMCs or T cells enriched from blood (not recorded which). This receptor was obtained from a woman aged 25-40 years who had been exposed to COVID-19. CDR3 in DNA: TGTGCCAGCAGCCGCCCGGCGGGAGTCTACGAGCAGTACTTC. Protein sequence: CASSRPAGVYEQYF. Complete variable domain (other parts from reference TRBV2 and TRBJ2-7): EPEVTQTPSHQVTQMGQEVILRCVPISNHLYFYWYRQILGQKVEFLVSFYNNEISEKSEIFDDQFSVERPDGSNFTLKIRSTKLEDSAMYFCASSRPAGVYEQYFGPGTRLTVT.